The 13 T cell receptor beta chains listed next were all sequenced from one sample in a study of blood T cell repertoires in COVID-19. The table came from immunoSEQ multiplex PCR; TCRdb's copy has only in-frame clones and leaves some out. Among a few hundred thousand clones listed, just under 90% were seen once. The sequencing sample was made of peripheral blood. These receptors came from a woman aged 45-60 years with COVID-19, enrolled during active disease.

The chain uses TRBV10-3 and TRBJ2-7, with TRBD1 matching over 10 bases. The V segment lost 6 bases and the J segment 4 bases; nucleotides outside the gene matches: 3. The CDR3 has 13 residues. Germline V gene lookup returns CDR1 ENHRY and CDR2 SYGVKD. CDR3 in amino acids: CAISGTGAYEQYF. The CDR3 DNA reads TGTGCCATCAGCGGGACAGGGGCTTACGAGCAGTACTTC.

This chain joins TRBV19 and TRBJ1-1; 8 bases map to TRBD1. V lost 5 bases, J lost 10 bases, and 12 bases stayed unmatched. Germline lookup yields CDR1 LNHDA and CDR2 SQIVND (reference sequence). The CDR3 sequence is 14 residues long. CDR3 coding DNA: TGTGCCAGTAGTGTTGGACAGGGCTTTGTGAGAGCTTTCTTT. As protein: CASSVGQGFVRAFF.

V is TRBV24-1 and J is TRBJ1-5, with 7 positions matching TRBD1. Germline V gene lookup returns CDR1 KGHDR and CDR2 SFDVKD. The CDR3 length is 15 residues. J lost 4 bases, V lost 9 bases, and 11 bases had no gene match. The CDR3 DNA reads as TGTGCCACCGATGCCGGGACAGAAAAGAATCAGCCCCAGCATTTT. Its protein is CATDAGTEKNQPQHF.

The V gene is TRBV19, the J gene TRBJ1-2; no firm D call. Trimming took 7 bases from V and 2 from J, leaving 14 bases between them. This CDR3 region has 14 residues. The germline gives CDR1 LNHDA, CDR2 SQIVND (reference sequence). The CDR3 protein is CASKPGETNYGYTF. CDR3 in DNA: TGTGCCAGTAAACCAGGCGAAACAAACTATGGCTACACCTTC.

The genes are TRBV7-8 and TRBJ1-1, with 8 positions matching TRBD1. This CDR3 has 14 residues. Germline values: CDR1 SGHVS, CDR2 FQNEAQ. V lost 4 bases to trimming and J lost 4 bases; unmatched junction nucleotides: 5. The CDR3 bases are TGTGCCAGCAGCTCGCGGACAGGGCGCACTGAAGCTTTCTTT. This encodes CASSSRTGRTEAFF.

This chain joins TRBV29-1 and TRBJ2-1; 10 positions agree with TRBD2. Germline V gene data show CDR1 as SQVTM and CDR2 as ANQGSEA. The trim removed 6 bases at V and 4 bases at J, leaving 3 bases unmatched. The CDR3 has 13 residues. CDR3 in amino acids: CSVPLAGYNEQFF. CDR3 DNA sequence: TGCAGCGTACCACTAGCGGGATACAATGAGCAGTTCTTC.

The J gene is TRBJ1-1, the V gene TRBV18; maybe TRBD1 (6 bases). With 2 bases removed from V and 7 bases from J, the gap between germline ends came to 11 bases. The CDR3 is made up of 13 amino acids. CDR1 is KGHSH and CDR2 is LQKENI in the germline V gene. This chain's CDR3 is CASSPAGAGEAFF. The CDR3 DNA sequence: TGTGCCAGCTCACCAGCGGGGGCTGGTGAAGCTTTCTTT.

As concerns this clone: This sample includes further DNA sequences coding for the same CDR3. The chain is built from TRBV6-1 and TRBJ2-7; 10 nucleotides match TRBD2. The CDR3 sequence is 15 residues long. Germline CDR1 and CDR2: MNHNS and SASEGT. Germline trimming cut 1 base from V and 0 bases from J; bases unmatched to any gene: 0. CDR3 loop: CASSEGLAGSYEQYF. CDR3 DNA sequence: TGTGCCAGCAGTGAAGGACTAGCGGGCTCCTACGAGCAGTACTTC.

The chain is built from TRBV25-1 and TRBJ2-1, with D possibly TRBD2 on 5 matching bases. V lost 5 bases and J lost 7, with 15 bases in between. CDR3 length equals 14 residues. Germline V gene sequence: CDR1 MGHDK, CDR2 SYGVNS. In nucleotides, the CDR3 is TGTGCCAGCAGTCCCCCAATGAGAGGGAATGAGCAGTTCTTC. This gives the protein CASSPPMRGNEQFF.

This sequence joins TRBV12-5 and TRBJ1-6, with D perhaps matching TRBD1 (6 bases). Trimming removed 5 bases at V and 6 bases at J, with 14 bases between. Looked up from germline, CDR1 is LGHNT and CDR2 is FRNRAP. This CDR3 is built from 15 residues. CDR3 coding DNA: TGTGCTAGTGGTATGACAGGTCCAGGTAATTCACCCCTCCACTTT. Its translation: CASGMTGPGNSPLHF.

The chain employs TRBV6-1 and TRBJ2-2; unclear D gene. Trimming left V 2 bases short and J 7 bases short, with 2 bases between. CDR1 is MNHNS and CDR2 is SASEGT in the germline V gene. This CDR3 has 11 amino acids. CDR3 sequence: CASSEYGELFF. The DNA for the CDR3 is TGTGCCAGCAGTGAATACGGGGAGCTGTTTTTT.

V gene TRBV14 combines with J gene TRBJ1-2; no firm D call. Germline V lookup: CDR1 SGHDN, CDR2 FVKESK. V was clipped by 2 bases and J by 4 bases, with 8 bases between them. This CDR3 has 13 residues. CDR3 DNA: TGTGCCAGCAGCCAACCGGGGAGCTATGGCTACACCTTC. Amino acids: CASSQPGSYGYTF.

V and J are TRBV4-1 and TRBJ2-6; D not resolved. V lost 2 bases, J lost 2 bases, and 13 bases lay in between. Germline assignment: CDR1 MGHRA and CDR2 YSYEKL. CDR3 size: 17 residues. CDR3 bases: TGCGCCAGCAGCCAATTCGTGGGCAGTCCTGGGGCCAACGTCCTGACTTTC. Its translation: CASSQFVGSPGANVLTF.